This TCR beta chain was identified in a study of T-cell reconstitution after alpha-beta-depleted transplantation in children. This sample's TCRbeta library carried unique molecular identifier barcodes. TCRdb re-called the PCR reads through MiXCR, storing one row per CDR3 protein. Counted here are approximately 510,000 distinct CDR3 sequences, 18% occurring once; the ten biggest clones make up 3.3%. This CDR3 contains 11 residues. Germline V gene data show CDR1 as SQVTM and CDR2 as ANQGSEA. V dropped 2 bases and J dropped 6 bases, with 8 bases sitting between them. Sequencing was performed on PBMCs from the stem cell graft donor, taken from the stem cell graft. This sequence originates from a human donor who donated a stem cell graft to a child with acute lymphoblastic leukemia. This chain connects TRBV29-1 to TRBJ2-7; no clear D gene. The CDR3 sequence: CSVESPREQYF. The CDR3 DNA sequence: TGCAGCGTTGAAAGTCCTCGCGAGCAGTACTTC.